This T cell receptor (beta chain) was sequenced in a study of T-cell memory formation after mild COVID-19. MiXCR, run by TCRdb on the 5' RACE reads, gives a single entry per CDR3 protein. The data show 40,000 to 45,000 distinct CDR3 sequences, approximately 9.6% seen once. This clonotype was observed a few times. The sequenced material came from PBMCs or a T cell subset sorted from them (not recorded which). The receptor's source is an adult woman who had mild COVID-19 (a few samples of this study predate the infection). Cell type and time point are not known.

The CDR3 loop reads CASSSGLAGVETQYF. CDR3 in DNA: TGTGCCAGTAGTTCCGGACTAGCGGGGGTAGAGACCCAGTACTTC. This chain uses TRBV19 with TRBJ2-5, with 13 positions matching TRBD2. Germline assignment: CDR1 LNHDA and CDR2 SQIVND (reference sequence). The V segment lost 5 bases and the J segment 4 bases; nucleotides outside the gene matches: 4. This CDR3 comprises 15 residues.